These 27 T cell receptor beta chains share one sample of origin, sequenced in a study of early stage breast cancer tumors. Sequencing used immunoSEQ multiplex PCR; TCRdb keeps in-frame clones, though not all of them. The data contain about 9,100 clones, roughly 60% of them singletons. The sample consisted of breast tumor tissue. The receptors derive from a person in their sixties with breast cancer.

The chain is built from TRBV7-2 and TRBJ1-1; unclear D gene. The CDR3 is 12 amino acids. V shed 1 base and J shed 10 bases, with 10 bases lying between them. Germline loops: CDR1 SGHTA, CDR2 FQGNSA. The CDR3 DNA is TGTGCCAGCAGCTTAGTGAAATCCACAGCTTTCTTT. This codes for CASSLVKSTAFF.

The V gene is TRBV27, the J gene TRBJ2-5; D is ambiguous. Germline loops: CDR1 MNHEY, CDR2 SMNVEV (reference sequence). This CDR3 contains 14 residues. With 7 bases removed from V and 2 bases from J, the gap between germline ends came to 14 bases. DNA for the CDR3: TGTGCCAGCAACGCCCTAGGGTCACAAGAGACCCAGTACTTC. Translated, it gives CASNALGSQETQYF.

The chain couples TRBV19 to TRBJ2-1, with D possibly being TRBD1 or TRBD2 (6 bases each). The germline gives CDR1 LNHDA, CDR2 SQIVND (reference sequence). Trimming left V 6 bases short and J 3 bases short, with 15 bases between. The CDR3 has 15 residues. CDR3 region: CASSVGGADYNEQFF. As DNA, the CDR3 is TGTGCCAGTAGCGTGGGGGGCGCAGACTACAATGAGCAGTTCTTC.

J is TRBJ1-2 and V is TRBV5-1; 7 nucleotides line up with TRBD1. Germline assignment: CDR1 SGHRS and CDR2 YFSETQ. The CDR3 has 14 residues. The J segment lost 5 bases and the V segment lost 1 base, leaving 5 bases of the junction unmatched. In nucleotides, the CDR3 is TGCGCCAGCAGCTTGACGGGACAGACTTATGGCTACACCTTC. It yields the protein CASSLTGQTYGYTF.

The chain couples TRBV6-6 to TRBJ2-5; 11 bases are a match to TRBD1. This CDR3 is built from 15 residues. The trim removed 6 bases at V and 5 bases at J, leaving 8 bases unmatched. The germline gives CDR1 MNHNY, CDR2 SVGAGI (reference sequence). The CDR3 DNA is TGTGCCAGCAGCCCCGGGACAGGGGGATGGGAGACCCAGTACTTC. Protein sequence: CASSPGTGGWETQYF.

The chain links TRBV11-2 to TRBJ2-7; 12 positions match TRBD2. With 5 bases clipped from V and 7 bases from J, the junction kept 6 bases outside the gene matches. Germline assignment: CDR1 SGHAT and CDR2 FQNNGV. The CDR3 has 14 residues. The CDR3 sequence is CASSPQGLAGEQYF. The CDR3 DNA follows: TGTGCCAGCAGCCCTCAGGGACTAGCGGGTGAGCAGTACTTC. Full variable domain (remainder filled in from reference TRBV11-2 and TRBJ2-7): EAGVAQSPRYKIIEKRQSVAFWCNPISGHATLYWYQQILGQGPKLLIQFQNNGVVDDSQLPKDRFSAERLKGVDSTLKIQPAKLEDSAVYLCASSPQGLAGEQYFGPGTRLTVT.

The gene calls are TRBV7-9 and TRBJ2-1, with D perhaps matching TRBD2 (5 bases). Deletions cut 2 bases from V and 0 bases from J, with 14 bases between. CDR1 SEHNR and CDR2 FQNEAQ come from the germline V gene (reference sequence). The CDR3 is made up of 17 amino acids. CDR3 residues: CASSLRPGDGSYNEQFF. The CDR3 nucleotides are TGTGCCAGCAGCTTACGACCCGGGGATGGCTCCTACAATGAGCAGTTCTTC.

The rearrangement links TRBV19 to TRBJ2-7; possibly TRBD1 or TRBD2 for D (6 bases each). Germline CDR1 and CDR2: LNHDA and SQIVND (reference sequence). This CDR3 is built from 13 residues. Trimming pared 5 bases from V and 4 bases from J, leaving 12 bases between. In DNA, the CDR3 is TGTGCCAGTAGTTGGCCGGGGGCATACGAGCAGTACTTC. Amino acids: CASSWPGAYEQYF.

Only a few counts were recorded for this clone. V gene TRBV7-9 combines with J gene TRBJ1-1, with D tentatively TRBD1 (5 bases). Germline CDR1 reads SEHNR; CDR2 reads FQNEAQ (reference sequence). The germline V and J ends were trimmed by 0 bases and 1 base, with 18 bases remaining between them. CDR3 size: 18 residues. CDR3 loop: CASSLASIGDLGNTEAFF. CDR3 coding DNA: TGTGCCAGCAGCTTAGCAAGTATAGGGGACTTGGGGAACACTGAAGCTTTCTTT.

This clone was seen a few times. J is TRBJ2-5 and V is TRBV5-1; D uncertain. This CDR3 is built from 13 residues. CDR1 is SGHRS, CDR2 YFSETQ, per germline. Trimming pared 3 bases from V and 2 bases from J, leaving 8 bases between. For the CDR3, the DNA is TGCGCCAGCAGCTGGACGGTTCAAGAGACCCAGTACTTC. It encodes CASSWTVQETQYF.

This chain joins TRBV5-6 and TRBJ2-1; D uncertain. The germline CDR1 and CDR2 sequences are SGHDT and YYEEEE. The CDR3 runs to 14 residues. V was clipped by 2 bases and J by 4 bases, with 10 bases between them. CDR3 loop: CASSFGLVYNEQFF. The CDR3 DNA reads as TGTGCCAGCAGCTTCGGGCTAGTTTACAATGAGCAGTTCTTC. The full variable domain, rest sourced from reference TRBV5-6 and TRBJ2-1, is DAGVTQSPTHLIKTRGQQVTLRCSPKSGHDTVSWYQQALGQGPQFIFQYYEEEERQRGNFPDRFSGHQFPNYSSELNVNALLLGDSALYLCASSFGLVYNEQFFGPGTRLTVL.

The chain joins TRBV5-1 to TRBJ2-1, with 7 bases matching TRBD2. V lost 0 bases and J lost 5; bases outside the gene matches: 11. The CDR3 totals 17 residues. CDR1 is SGHRS, CDR2 YFSETQ, per germline. CDR3: CASSLAVTGLADNEQFF. The CDR3 DNA sequence: TGCGCCAGCAGCTTGGCGGTCACTGGGCTAGCGGACAATGAGCAGTTCTTC.

The chain employs TRBV28 and TRBJ2-1, with D hard to call. The CDR3 has 14 residues. Trimming shortened V by 8 bases and J by 6 bases, and 17 bases separated the two germline ends. Per the germline V gene, CDR1 is MDHEN and CDR2 is SYDVKM. CDR3 in amino acids: CASRTSGTVNEQFF. In DNA form, the CDR3 reads TGTGCCAGCCGAACCTCGGGCACAGTCAATGAGCAGTTCTTC.

This clone appeared once. The chain uses TRBV4-2 and TRBJ1-2, with TRBD1 matching over 7 bases. After removal of 4 bases from V and 4 bases from J, the junction contained 9 bases not matched to a gene. The CDR3 contains 15 residues. CDR1 LGHNA and CDR2 YNFKEQ come from the germline V gene. CDR3 sequence: CASSPTTPGGYGYTF. The DNA of the CDR3 is TGTGCCAGCAGCCCCACAACCCCAGGGGGCTATGGCTACACCTTC.

This sequence joins TRBV5-4 and TRBJ2-1, with 9 positions matching TRBD2. V trimming: 3 bases; J trimming: 1 base; junction bases outside the gene matches: 8. CDR3 length equals 17 residues. The germline V gene encodes CDR1 SGHNT and CDR2 YYREEE (reference sequence). The DNA for the CDR3 is TGTGCCAGCAGCTGGGGACCGGGACTAGCTTCCTACAATGAGCAGTTCTTC. It encodes CASSWGPGLASYNEQFF. Together with reference TRBV5-4 and TRBJ2-1, the CDR3 gives the full variable domain: ETGVTQSPTHLIKTRGQQVTLRCSSQSGHNTVSWYQQALGQGPQFIFQYYREEENGRGNFPPRFSGLQFPNYSSELNVNALELDDSALYLCASSWGPGLASYNEQFFGPGTRLTVL.

V gene TRBV5-6 combines with J gene TRBJ1-4; D is uncertain. The V gene lost 4 bases and the J gene lost 13 bases, with 20 bases spanning the gap. The CDR3 is 14 residues long. Germline CDR1 and CDR2: SGHDT and YYEEEE. The CDR3 sequence: CASSPTRRPGPLFF. The CDR3 coding sequence is TGTGCCAGCAGCCCGACTAGGCGCCCCGGACCACTGTTTTTT.

This rearrangement joins TRBV6-5 to TRBJ2-2, with D possibly matching TRBD1 (6 bases). Germline V gene lookup returns CDR1 MNHEY and CDR2 SVGAGI. V was cut by 1 base and J by 0 bases, with 6 bases left in between. The CDR3 runs 15 residues. The CDR3 sequence: CASSYYRANTGELFF. The CDR3 DNA follows: TGTGCCAGCAGTTACTACAGGGCGAACACCGGGGAGCTGTTTTTT.

This chain joins TRBV27 and TRBJ2-5, with D maybe TRBD2 (5 bases). The germline CDR1 and CDR2 sequences are MNHEY and SMNVEV (reference sequence). The CDR3 spans 11 residues. Trimming took off 8 bases at V and 5 bases at J, with 9 bases between the two ends. CDR3 sequence (DNA): TGTGCCAGCCGGGGTTTGGAGACCCAGTACTTC. Translating gives CASRGLETQYF.

The rearrangement uses TRBV7-2 and TRBJ1-4; D is uncertain. CDR1 is SGHTA, CDR2 FQGNSA, per germline. Trimming left V 5 bases short and J 3 bases short, with 13 bases between. This CDR3 spans 15 amino acids. This CDR3 reads CASSAEGRANEKLFF. The CDR3 DNA sequence: TGTGCCAGCAGCGCAGAAGGGAGGGCTAATGAAAAACTGTTTTTT. The full variable domain, rest sourced from reference TRBV7-2 and TRBJ1-4, is GAGVSQSPSNKVTEKGKDVELRCDPISGHTALYWYRQSLGQGLEFLIYFQGNSAPDKSGLPSDRFSAERTGGSVSTLTIQRTQQEDSAVYLCASSAEGRANEKLFFGSGTQLSVL.

The chain carries TRBV7-9 and TRBJ2-1, with TRBD2 identical over 8 bases. The CDR3 runs to 16 residues. Per germline, CDR1 SEHNR and CDR2 FQNEAQ (reference sequence). Trimming at V came to 5 bases and at J to 0 bases, leaving 6 bases not matched to a gene. Here the CDR3 DNA reads TGTGCCAGCAGCGGGCCAAGCGGGAGCTCCTACAATGAGCAGTTCTTC. The encoded protein is CASSGPSGSSYNEQFF.

The chain links TRBV7-2 to TRBJ1-4; tentatively, D is TRBD1 (6 bases). Germline CDR1 is SGHTA and CDR2 is FQGNSA. V was cut by 5 bases and J by 7 bases, with 17 bases left in between. The CDR3 covers 15 residues. The CDR3: CASSPRQAGVEKLFF. The CDR3 DNA follows: TGTGCCAGCAGCCCCCGACAGGCCGGGGTTGAAAAACTGTTTTTT.

The chain is built from TRBV5-6 and TRBJ2-5, with D unclear. Germline V gives CDR1 SGHDT, CDR2 YYEEEE. There are 14 residues in the CDR3. V lost 0 bases and J lost 4, with 10 bases in between. The CDR3 spells CASSLVGVPETQYF. The CDR3 nucleotides are TGTGCCAGCAGCTTGGTTGGGGTCCCAGAGACCCAGTACTTC.

This chain links TRBV19 with TRBJ2-5; 8 bases line up with TRBD1. J was trimmed by 1 base and V by 5 bases; bases with no gene match: 6. Germline V gene lookup returns CDR1 LNHDA and CDR2 SQIVND (reference sequence). This CDR3 spans 15 amino acids. The DNA of the CDR3 is TGTGCCAGTAGTTCTCGTACAGGGGGCCAAGAGACCCAGTACTTC. Translating it yields CASSSRTGGQETQYF.

The genes are TRBV25-1 and TRBJ2-2; D gene unclear. The germline V gene encodes CDR1 MGHDK and CDR2 SYGVNS. This CDR3 contains 14 residues. V gave up 4 bases and J gave up 3 bases, with 9 bases separating them. CDR3 nucleotide sequence: TGTGCCAGCAGTGCCCCGCGAGACACCGGGGAGCTGTTTTTT. Its protein product is CASSAPRDTGELFF.

There are a few counts of this clone. V usage is TRBV7-6 and J usage is TRBJ1-5, with no clear D. The CDR3 spans 15 residues. With 5 bases removed from V and 4 bases from J, the gap between germline ends came to 15 bases. The V gene's germline CDR1 is SGHVS and CDR2 FNYEAQ. This CDR3 reads CASSPGGEANQPQHF. DNA for the CDR3: TGTGCCAGCAGCCCCGGCGGGGAGGCGAATCAGCCCCAGCATTTT.

Concerning this clone itself: This sample includes further DNA sequences coding for the same CDR3. The gene calls are TRBV5-1 and TRBJ2-3; the match to TRBD2 covers 7 bases. Germline-derived CDR1 and CDR2 are SGHRS and YFSETQ. CDR3 size: 15 residues. V was clipped by 4 bases and J by 0 bases; unmatched bases: 5. CDR3 bases: TGCGCCAGCAGCCTCAGCGGGGTTAGCACAGATACGCAGTATTTT. Translating it yields CASSLSGVSTDTQYF.

V and J are TRBV7-9 and TRBJ1-6, with D uncertain. The CDR3 length is 14 residues. Trimming took off 5 bases at V and 9 bases at J, with 14 bases between the two ends. Germline CDR1 and CDR2: SEHNR and FQNEAQ (reference sequence). The CDR3 is CASSPDGRVSPLHF. DNA for the CDR3: TGTGCCAGCAGCCCTGACGGGAGGGTTTCACCCCTCCACTTT.